The clone carrying this TCR beta chain was picked up many times. Its antigen is unknown. V was cut by 5 bases and J by 5 bases, with 13 bases left in between. The germline CDR1 and CDR2 sequences are MDHEN and SYDVKM. The CDR3 runs 14 residues. This entry comes from a study of regulatory T cells in long-lasting Graves disease. Findings and caveats of the study: Persistent disease was associated with favored TRBV28 usage and with favored use of TRBJ1-2 and TRBJ2-5.

Specified time point: persistent/refractory GD, antithyroid drugs over 5 years with positive TRAb. Researchers made the TCR library from RNA that was extracted from PBMCs. CDR3-region Arm-PCR and iRepertoire HTBI primers produced the TCR beta libraries. TCRdb re-derived calls from the multiplex PCR reads in MiXCR, one entry per CDR3 protein. Altogether around 460,000 distinct CDR3 sequences are present, approximately 23% being singletons, with the ten largest covering 13%. This sample comprised peripheral blood mononuclear cells (PBMCs), obtained when the disease was refractory, from a patient treated with antithyroid drugs. The chain uses TRBV28 and TRBJ1-5; D remains unclear. This clonotype was obtained from a female donor with Graves disease. The CDR3 region is CASSILSKDQPQHF. CDR3 sequence (DNA): TGTGCCAGCAGTATTCTAAGTAAAGATCAGCCCCAGCATTTT.